This T cell receptor (beta chain) is from a study of OX40 agonist ivuxolimab in advanced cancers. Study context: Every 2 weeks, ivuxolimab was infused into the patients intravenously at between 0.01 and 10 mg/kg. Among those enrolled, mean age was roughly 55 years (range about 23 to 90) and 75% to 90% were male.

As for this clone: Its antigen is undetermined.

CDR1 and CDR2 from the germline V gene are SEHNR and FQNEAQ (reference sequence). The ends were cut back, 10 bases at V and 7 bases at J, with 16 bases in the middle. The CDR3 spans 13 residues. TCRdb keeps only in-frame clones here, not all; method: immunoSEQ multiplex PCR. The table lists more than 40,000 clones, 87% of them singletons. Overall study results and limits: Expanded clones were, on average, more numerous among CD8+ T cells than CD4+. Some of the lowest clonal expansion was seen in partial responders at 0.1-3.0 mg/kg.

This specimen consisted of CD4+ or CD8+ T cells sorted from blood, obtained in a trial of the OX40 agonist ivuxolimab. The rearrangement links TRBV7-9 to TRBJ1-4; possible D gene TRBD1, 6 bases. The receptor comes from an adult with an advanced solid tumor such as melanoma, head and neck, liver or kidney cancer. DNA of the CDR3: TGTGCCATCACAACAGGGACATTTGAAAAACTGTTTTTT. This gives the protein CAITTGTFEKLFF. Full variable domain (outside the CDR3, taken from reference TRBV7-9 and TRBJ1-4): DTGVSQNPRHKITKRGQNVTFRCDPISEHNRLYWYRQTLGQGPEFLTYFQNEAQLEKSRLLSDRFSAERPKGSFSTLEIQRTEQGDSAMYLCAITTGTFEKLFFGSGTQLSVL.